Given below is one TCR beta chain in context. This record belongs to a study of human T cells and chemical hapten exposure. About the research overall: For sensitization, 2% DPC was applied to an approximately 2 cm by approximately 2 cm patch of upper inner arm skin. Per-sample TCR yields varied mainly from small pooled library volume differences. Across its approximately 25 weeks, the study gave patients weekly diphenylcyclopropenone doses to the scalp.

TCRdb passed the RACE reads through MiXCR, listing each CDR3 protein once. Of 100,000 to 150,000 distinct CDR3 sequences in the sample, about an eighth are singletons; the top ten hold about 0.85%. Germline V lookup: CDR1 LGHDT, CDR2 YNNKEL (reference sequence). Trimming stripped 0 bases from V and 1 base from J, with 8 bases between. The CDR3 spans 15 residues. Time point denoted: patch test 1, 2 weeks after DPC sensitization. Treatment reported: therapeutic diphenylcyclopropenone sensitization with weekly scalp DPC. The V call is TRBV3-1, the J call TRBJ2-3; D may correspond to TRBD1 or TRBD2 (5 bases each). The sequenced sample was whole blood, obtained in connection with sensitization to the hapten diphenylcyclopropenone (DPC). The origin of this receptor is a man aged 18 to 29 with alopecia areata. Some clones in this sample may be carry-over from other donors' samples. Written as DNA, the CDR3 is TGTGCCAGCAGCCAAGATTTGGGGGGCACAGATACGCAGTATTTT. This gives the protein CASSQDLGGTDTQYF.